The 10 T cell receptor beta chains in this list originate from one sample, sequenced in a study of response to subunit inactivated influenza vaccine. TCRdb re-called the RT-PCR reads with MiXCR, one entry per CDR3 protein. Here the sample spans around 480,000 distinct CDR3 sequences, over 9.5% being singletons. The sample was PBMCs from blood, taken about 40 days after vaccination. The receptors shown here come from a middle-aged man who received an inactivated influenza vaccine.

The CDR3 spells CATQTGVGTEAFF. CDR3 sequence (DNA): TGTGCCACCCAAACAGGGGTTGGTACTGAAGCTTTCTTT. This chain connects TRBV24-1 to TRBJ1-1; TRBD1 aligns across 7 bases. CDR1 is KGHDR, CDR2 SFDVKD, per germline. This CDR3 is 13 amino acids long. V dropped 9 bases and J dropped 5; count of bases not matched to a gene: 8.

The chain combines TRBV29-1 with TRBJ1-2; possibly TRBD1 for D (6 bases). CDR3 length: 13 residues. V lost 6 bases to trimming and J lost 2 bases, with 13 bases between them. The germline V gene has CDR1 SQVTM and CDR2 ANQGSEA. The CDR3 DNA reads as TGCAGCGTGCAAAGGAGGGGGAACTATGGCTACACCTTC. It is translated as CSVQRRGNYGYTF. Using reference TRBV29-1 and TRBJ1-2 for the parts outside the CDR3, the full variable domain is SAVISQKPSRDICQRGTSLTIQCQVDSQVTMMFWYRQQPGQSLTLIATANQGSEATYESGFVIDKFPISRPNLTFSTLTVSNMSPEDSSIYLCSVQRRGNYGYTFGSGTRLTVV.

This clonotype was picked up many times. This chain links TRBV5-1 with TRBJ2-3, with 8 bases aligning to TRBD2. The V and J ends lost 1 base and 5 bases, in that order; junction bases with no gene match: 15. CDR1 and CDR2 from the germline V gene are SGHRS and YFSETQ. The CDR3 loop spans 18 amino acids. CDR3 coding DNA: TGCGCCAGCAGCTTGATACGAGTCGGCGGGAGGAAGGGAGATACGCAGTATTTT. It is translated as CASSLIRVGGRKGDTQYF.

This clonotype was seen a handful of times. The V gene is TRBV28, the J gene TRBJ1-4, with D maybe TRBD1 (5 bases). V lost 4 bases, J lost 11 bases, and 20 bases lay in between. The length of the CDR3 is 15 residues. Germline CDR1 MDHEN, CDR2 SYDVKM. The CDR3 DNA follows: TGTGCCAGCAGTTCGGGTGGGGACCTCGAACGGAAACTGTTTTTT. Translated: CASSSGGDLERKLFF.

The J gene is TRBJ2-7, the V gene TRBV10-3; 9 bases are shared with TRBD1. V gave up 2 bases and J gave up 1 base; unmatched junction bases: 6. The length of the CDR3 is 16 residues. CDR1 and CDR2 from the germline V gene are ENHRY and SYGVKD. The CDR3 loop is CAISETHRGPSYEQYF. In DNA, the CDR3 is TGTGCCATCAGTGAGACTCACAGGGGGCCTTCCTACGAGCAGTACTTC.

This clonotype appeared once. The chain carries TRBV18 and TRBJ1-1; D may be TRBD1 (6 bases). V shed 2 bases and J shed 5 bases, with 9 bases lying between them. The CDR3 covers 13 residues. The V gene's germline CDR1 is KGHSH and CDR2 LQKENI. The DNA of the CDR3 is TGTGCCAGCTCACCAGACAGGAGGACTGAAGCTTTCTTT. Protein product: CASSPDRRTEAFF.

The chain uses TRBV20-1 and TRBJ2-1; D call uncertain. The CDR3 is 10 residues long. CDR1 is DFQATT and CDR2 is SNEGSKA in the germline V gene (reference sequence). Trimming stripped 2 bases from V and 9 bases from J, with 5 bases between. The CDR3 region has the DNA TGCAGTGCTAGACATTTTGAGCAGTTCTTC. Translation gives CSARHFEQFF.

This clonotype has a count of ten or more. The J gene is TRBJ2-7, the V gene TRBV6-5, with 9 bases that match TRBD1. The CDR3 runs 16 residues. Per germline, CDR1 MNHEY and CDR2 SVGAGI. Unmatched junction bases numbered 8, after V lost 2 bases and J lost 3 bases. The CDR3 reads CASSYTTGTGNYEQYF. CDR3 coding DNA: TGTGCCAGCAGTTACACTACCGGGACAGGGAACTACGAGCAGTACTTC.

The V and J genes are TRBV2 and TRBJ2-5; 10 bases are shared with TRBD2. This CDR3 is 15 amino acids long. V dropped 4 bases and J dropped 4; count of bases not matched to a gene: 6. The germline V gene has CDR1 SNHLY and CDR2 FYNNEI. CDR3 loop: CASSVLAGVVETQYF. The CDR3 region has the DNA TGTGCCAGCAGTGTCCTAGCGGGAGTGGTAGAGACCCAGTACTTC.

The chain combines TRBV20-1 with TRBJ2-7, with 11 bases that match TRBD1. This CDR3 comprises 13 residues. The V and J ends lost 6 bases and 6 bases, in that order; junction bases with no gene match: 7. From germline, CDR1 is DFQATT and CDR2 SNEGSKA (reference sequence). The CDR3 here is CSARTGGKFEQYF. The CDR3 region has the DNA TGCAGTGCCCGGACAGGGGGCAAATTCGAGCAGTACTTC.